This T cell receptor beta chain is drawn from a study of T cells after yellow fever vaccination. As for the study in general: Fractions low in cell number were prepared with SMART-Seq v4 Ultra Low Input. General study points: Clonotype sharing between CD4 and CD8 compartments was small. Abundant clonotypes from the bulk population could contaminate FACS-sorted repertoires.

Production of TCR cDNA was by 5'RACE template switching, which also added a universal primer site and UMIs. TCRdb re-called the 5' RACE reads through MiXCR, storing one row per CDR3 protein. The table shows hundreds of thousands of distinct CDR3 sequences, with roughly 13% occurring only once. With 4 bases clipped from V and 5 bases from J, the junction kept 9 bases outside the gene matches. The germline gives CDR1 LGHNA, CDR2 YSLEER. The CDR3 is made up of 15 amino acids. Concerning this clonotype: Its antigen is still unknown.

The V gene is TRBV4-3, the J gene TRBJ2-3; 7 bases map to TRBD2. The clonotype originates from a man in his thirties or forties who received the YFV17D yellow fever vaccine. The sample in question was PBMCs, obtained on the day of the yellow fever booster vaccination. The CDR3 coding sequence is TGCGCCAGCAGCCTAAATAGCGGGTCATTAGATACGCAGTATTTT. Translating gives CASSLNSGSLDTQYF.